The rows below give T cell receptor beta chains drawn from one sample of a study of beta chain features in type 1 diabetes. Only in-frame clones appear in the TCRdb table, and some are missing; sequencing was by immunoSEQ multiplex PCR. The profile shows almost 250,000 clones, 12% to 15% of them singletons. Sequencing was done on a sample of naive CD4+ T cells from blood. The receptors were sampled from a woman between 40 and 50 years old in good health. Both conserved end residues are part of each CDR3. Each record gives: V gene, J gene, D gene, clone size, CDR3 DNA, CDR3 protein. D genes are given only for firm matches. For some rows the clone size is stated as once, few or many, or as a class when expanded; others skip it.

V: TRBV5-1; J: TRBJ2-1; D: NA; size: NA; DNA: TGCGCCAGCAGCCCGGACTGGTCCTACAATGAGCAGTTCTTC; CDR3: CASSPDWSYNEQFF
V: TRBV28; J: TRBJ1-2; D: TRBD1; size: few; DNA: TGTGCCAGCAATCCGACAGGGGGTTCCCCCCGCTACACCTTC; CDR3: CASNPTGGSPRYTF
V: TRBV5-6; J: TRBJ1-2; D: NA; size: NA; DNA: TGTGCCAGCAGCACCCAGGGGACTACTAACTATGGCTACACCTTC; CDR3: CASSTQGTTNYGYTF
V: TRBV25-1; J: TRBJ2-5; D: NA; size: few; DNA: TGTGCCAGCAGTGAAGATCTCGTGGAGACGGTAGGCCAAGAGACCCAGTACTTC; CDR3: CASSEDLVETVGQETQYF
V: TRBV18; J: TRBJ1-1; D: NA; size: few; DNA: TGTGCCAGCTCACCCCGGGAGGGTATTGTTTCAGCTTTCTTT; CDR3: CASSPREGIVSAFF
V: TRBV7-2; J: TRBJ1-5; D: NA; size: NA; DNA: TGTGCCAGCAGCTCTCAGGTTCGTCAGCCCCAGCATTTT; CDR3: CASSSQVRQPQHF
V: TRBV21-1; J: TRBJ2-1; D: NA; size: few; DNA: TGTGCCAGCAGCCGGGTAGGACTGAACTACAATGAGCAGTTCTTC; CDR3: CASSRVGLNYNEQFF
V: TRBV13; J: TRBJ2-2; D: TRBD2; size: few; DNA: TGTGCCAGCAGCTCAACTGGACTAGCGGGAGCCACCGGGGAGCTGTTTTTT; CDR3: CASSSTGLAGATGELFF
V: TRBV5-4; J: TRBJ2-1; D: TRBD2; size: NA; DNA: TGTGCCAGCAGCTTGCAGCGGGGGACCTACAATGAGCAGTTCTTC; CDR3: CASSLQRGTYNEQFF
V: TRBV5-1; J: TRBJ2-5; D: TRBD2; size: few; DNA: TGCGCCAGCACCTTGGGGATAGCGGGGTACCAAGAGACCCAGTACTTC; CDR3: CASTLGIAGYQETQYF
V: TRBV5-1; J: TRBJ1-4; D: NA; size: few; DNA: TGCGCCAGCAGCTATAGGACAGTTCATGAAAAACTGTTTTTT; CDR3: CASSYRTVHEKLFF
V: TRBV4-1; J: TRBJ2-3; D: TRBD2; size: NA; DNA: TGCGCCAGCAGCCAGGGACTAGGGGCTGGCACAGATACGCAGTATTTT; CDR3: CASSQGLGAGTDTQYF
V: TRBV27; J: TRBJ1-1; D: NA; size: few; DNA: TGTGCCAGCAGTCTATACCGGGGGAACACTGAAGCTTTCTTT; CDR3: CASSLYRGNTEAFF
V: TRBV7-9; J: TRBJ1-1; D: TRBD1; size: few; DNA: TGTGCCAGCAGCTTACCCGGACAGGGGGCGAACACTGAAGCTTTCTTT; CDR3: CASSLPGQGANTEAFF
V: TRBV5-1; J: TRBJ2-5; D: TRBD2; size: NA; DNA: TGCGCCAGCAGCCAGTCAGCGGGAGCCAGGAGAGGAGAGACCCAGTACTTC; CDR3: CASSQSAGARRGETQYF
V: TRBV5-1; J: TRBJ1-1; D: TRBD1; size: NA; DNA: TGCGCCAGCAGCGATGGAAGGACAGGGAACACTGAAGCTTTCTTT; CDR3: CASSDGRTGNTEAFF
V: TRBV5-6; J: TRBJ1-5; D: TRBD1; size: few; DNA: TGTGCCAGCAGCATCGACAGGGGGACGATAACAAGACAGCCCCAGCATTTT; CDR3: CASSIDRGTITRQPQHF
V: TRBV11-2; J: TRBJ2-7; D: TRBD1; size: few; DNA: TGTGCCAGCAGCTCTGGACAGGGATCCTACGAGCAGTACTTC; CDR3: CASSSGQGSYEQYF
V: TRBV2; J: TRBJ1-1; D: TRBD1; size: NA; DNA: TGTGCCAGCAGTGAGGACAGGGACACTGAAGCTTTCTTT; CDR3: CASSEDRDTEAFF
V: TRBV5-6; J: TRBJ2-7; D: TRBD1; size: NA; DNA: TGTGCCAGCAGCTTGGTGGGACAGGGGAGCTCCTACGAGCAGTACTTC; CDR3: CASSLVGQGSSYEQYF
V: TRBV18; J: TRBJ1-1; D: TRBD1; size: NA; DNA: TGTGCCAGCTCTCCCGGGACAGGGGCCATGAACACTGAAGCTTTCTTT; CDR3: CASSPGTGAMNTEAFF
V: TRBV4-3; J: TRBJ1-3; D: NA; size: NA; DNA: TGCGCCAGCAGCCAAGCAGGGCCTGGAAACACCATATATTTT; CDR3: CASSQAGPGNTIYF
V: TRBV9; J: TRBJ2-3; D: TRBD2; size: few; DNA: TGTGCCAGCAGCGTAGCTACTTGGACTAGCGGGCCCGGGGATACGCAGTATTTT; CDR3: CASSVATWTSGPGDTQYF
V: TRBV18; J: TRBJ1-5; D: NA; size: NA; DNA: TGTGCCAGCGCCTTGACAGGTTATAGCAATCAGCCCCAGCATTTT; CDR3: CASALTGYSNQPQHF
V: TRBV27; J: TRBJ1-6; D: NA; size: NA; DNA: TGTGCCAGCAGTTACGCGGGGGCGGGTAATTCACCCCTCCACTTT; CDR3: CASSYAGAGNSPLHF
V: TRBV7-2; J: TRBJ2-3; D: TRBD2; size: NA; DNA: TGTGCCAGCAGCCCCGAAGGAGCGGGGGTGGGGGATACGCAGTATTTT; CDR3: CASSPEGAGVGDTQYF
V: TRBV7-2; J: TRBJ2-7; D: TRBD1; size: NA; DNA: TGTGCCAGCAGCCCCACAGGGGGCGCATCCGAGCAGTACTTC; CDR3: CASSPTGGASEQYF
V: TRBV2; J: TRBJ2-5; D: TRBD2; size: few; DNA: TGTGCCAGCAGGAGGGGAGGACTAGCGGAAGAGACCCAGTACTTC; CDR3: CASRRGGLAEETQYF
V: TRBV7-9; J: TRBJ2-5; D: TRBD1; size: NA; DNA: TGTGCCAGCAGCTTAGAGGGTTGGACAGGGGAAGAGACCCAGTACTTC; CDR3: CASSLEGWTGEETQYF
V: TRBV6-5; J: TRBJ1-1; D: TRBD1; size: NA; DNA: TGTGCCAGCAGTTACGGGACAGGGGGCGCGTACACTGAAGCTTTCTTT; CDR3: CASSYGTGGAYTEAFF
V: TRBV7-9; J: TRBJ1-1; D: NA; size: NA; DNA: TGTGCCAGCAGCTTAGAAACTAACACTGAAGCTTTCTTT; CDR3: CASSLETNTEAFF
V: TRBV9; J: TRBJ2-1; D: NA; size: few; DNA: TGTGCCAGCAGCGTCGGGGGGCTCAGGGGCAATGAGCAGTTCTTC; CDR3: CASSVGGLRGNEQFF
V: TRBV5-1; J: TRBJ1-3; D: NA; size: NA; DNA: TGCGCCAGCAGCTTGGCCGAGGGCGGGGGAAACACCATATATTTT; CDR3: CASSLAEGGGNTIYF
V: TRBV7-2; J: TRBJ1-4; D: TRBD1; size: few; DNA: TGTGCCAGCAGCTCACAGGGGATAGGAAAACTGTTTTTT; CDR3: CASSSQGIGKLFF
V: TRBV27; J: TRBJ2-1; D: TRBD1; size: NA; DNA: TGTGCCAGCAGTTCGGACAGGAGCTCCTACAATGAGCAGTTCTTC; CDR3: CASSSDRSSYNEQFF
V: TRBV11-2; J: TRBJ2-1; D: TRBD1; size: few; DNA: TGTGCCAGCAGCTTAGATACAGGGGATAGAAATGAGCAGTTCTTC; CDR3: CASSLDTGDRNEQFF
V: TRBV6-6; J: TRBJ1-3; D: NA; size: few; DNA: TGTGCCAGCAGTTTTCGGGGGGCTACAGACACCATATATTTT; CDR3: CASSFRGATDTIYF
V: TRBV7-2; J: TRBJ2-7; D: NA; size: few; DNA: TGTGCCAGCAGCTTAGTTCGGGTTGGCGAGCAGTACTTC; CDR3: CASSLVRVGEQYF
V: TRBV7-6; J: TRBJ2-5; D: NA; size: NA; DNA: TGTGCCAGCAGTAACCGGGACACAGCAAAACTAGGGGAGACCCAGTACTTC; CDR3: CASSNRDTAKLGETQYF
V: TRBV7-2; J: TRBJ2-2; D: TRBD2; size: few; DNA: TGTGCCAGCAGAACTAGCGGGGGGAACACCGGGGAGCTGTTTTTT; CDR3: CASRTSGGNTGELFF